The rows below give T cell receptor beta chains drawn from one sample of a study of neurological immune-mediated disorders. TCRdb used MiXCR to reprocess the 5' RACE reads, holding one entry per CDR3 protein. Of tens of thousands of distinct CDR3 sequences in the sample, around 4.3% were seen once. The source material was PBMCs. The source of these receptors is a woman aged 60 to 75 with multiple sclerosis. CDR3s include the opening cysteine and the closing phenylalanine or tryptophan. Each record gives: J gene, D gene, clone size, V gene, CDR3 DNA, CDR3 protein. D genes are given only for firm matches. Size is omitted from some rows. Given values are once, few, many or a class for expanded clones.

>TRBJ1-1|NA|many|TRBV20-1
TGCAGTGTTTCCGGGGTTGCGGACACTGAAGCTTTCTTT
CSVSGVADTEAFF
>TRBJ2-3|TRBD2|NA|TRBV4-1
TGCGCCAGCAGCCAAGAGGGGCGACTAGCGCAGAGATACACAGATACGCAGTATTTT
CASSQEGRLAQRYTDTQYF
>TRBJ2-2|TRBD1|NA|TRBV12-3/TRBV12-4
TGTGCCAGCAGTTCCCGGGACAGGAACTCAGGGGAGCTGTTTTTT
CASSSRDRNSGELFF
>TRBJ2-3|NA|NA|TRBV20-1
TGCAGTGCTAGAGACGATGCGGGTAGCACAGATACGCAGTATTTT
CSARDDAGSTDTQYF
>TRBJ2-7|NA|few|TRBV2
TGTGCCAGCAGTGGGGGGGCTGACTACTACGAGCAGTACTTC
CASSGGADYYEQYF
>TRBJ2-3|NA|many|TRBV6-2/TRBV6-3
TGTGCCAGCAGCTTACAGGGTTGGAGCACAGATACGCAGTATTTT
CASSLQGWSTDTQYF
>TRBJ1-6|NA|many|TRBV20-1
TGCAGTGCTAGCTGGGGAAATTCACCCCTCCACTTT
CSASWGNSPLHF
>TRBJ2-1|NA|many|TRBV11-2
TGTGCCAGCAGCTTACCCGGGGATGAGCAGTTCTTC
CASSLPGDEQFF
>TRBJ1-1|TRBD1|NA|TRBV6-5
TGTGCCAGCAGTTACAGGGGGCACGGGAGCACTGAAGCTTTCTTT
CASSYRGHGSTEAFF
>TRBJ2-5|NA|many|TRBV4-2
TGTGCCAGCAGCCAAGAAGGCAGCCAAGAGACCCAGTACTTC
CASSQEGSQETQYF
>TRBJ1-2|TRBD1|many|TRBV6-5
TGTGCCAGCGGGCCAGGGGGCGTCGGCGGCTACACCTTC
CASGPGGVGGYTF
>TRBJ2-3|TRBD2|NA|TRBV20-1
TGCAGTGCTACTAAAGGGACTAGCGGGAGTAGTGGGACCACAGATACGCAGTATTTT
CSATKGTSGSSGTTDTQYF
>TRBJ1-5|NA|many|TRBV20-1
TGCAGTGCTAATATCGGGGGCTTAAGCAATCAGCCCCAGCATTTT
CSANIGGLSNQPQHF
>TRBJ1-1|TRBD1|many|TRBV6-5
TGTGCCAGCAGTCGCCCAGGGGGGATGAACACTGAAGCTTTCTTT
CASSRPGGMNTEAFF
>TRBJ2-5|TRBD2|NA|TRBV4-2
TGTGCCAGCAGCCACACTAGCGGCCCACAAGAGACCCAGTACTTC
CASSHTSGPQETQYF
>TRBJ2-7|TRBD2|many|TRBV20-1
TGCAGTGCTCCCCCGGGACTAGCCGCGGTCGAGCAGTACTTC
CSAPPGLAAVEQYF
>TRBJ1-2|NA|few|TRBV6-4
TGTGCCAGCAGTGCTTCGGGACTCTATGGCTACACCTTC
CASSASGLYGYTF
>TRBJ1-1|NA|many|TRBV20-1
TGCAGTGCTAGAAGGGGGGGGAACACTGAAGCTTTCTTT
CSARRGGNTEAFF
>TRBJ2-1|NA|many|TRBV9
TGTGCCAGCAGCGTAGCACCGGACGTTTACAATGAGCAGTTCTTC
CASSVAPDVYNEQFF
>TRBJ1-1|NA|many|TRBV4-1
TGCGCCAGCAGCCAAGATATGGGAACCTTCTCTGAAGCTTTCTTT
CASSQDMGTFSEAFF
>TRBJ2-1|TRBD2|few|TRBV19
TGTGCCAGTAGTATAGGGAGTCGTGCTAGCGGCGTTCTCCATAAGCAGTTCTTC
CASSIGSRASGVLHKQFF
>TRBJ2-1|NA|many|TRBV4-1
TGCGCCAGCAGCCTTGGAGGGGGCGGGTATGAGCAGTTCTTC
CASSLGGGGYEQFF
>TRBJ2-7|TRBD1|many|TRBV28
TGTGCCAGCAGTTCTGGACAGGGGGAGCAGTACTTC
CASSSGQGEQYF
>TRBJ2-3|TRBD1|few|TRBV15
TGTGTCACCAGCAGAGACAGGGCCACCACAGATACGCAGTATTTT
CVTSRDRATTDTQYF
>TRBJ2-1|TRBD1|many|TRBV20-1
TGCAGTGCCGCCCGGGACAGGGGGTACAATGAGCAGTTCTTC
CSAARDRGYNEQFF
>TRBJ2-1|NA|many|TRBV27
TGTGCCAGCAGTTTATCCACAGGACGTTACAATGAGCAGTTCTTC
CASSLSTGRYNEQFF
>TRBJ2-3|NA|many|TRBV5-1
TGCGCCAGCAGGCTTTGGGGGCTGGATACGCAGTATTTT
CASRLWGLDTQYF
>TRBJ2-2|NA|few|TRBV20-1
TGCAGTGCACAAGAGGGGGGCCTGAGCGGGGAGCTGTTTTTT
CSAQEGGLSGELFF